Below are 28 T cell receptor beta chains sequenced from a single sample in a study of cytomegalovirus exposure and HLA in healthy donors. PCR amplification relied on 60 Vbeta primers (plus 13 Jbeta primers). This table comes from immunoSEQ multiplex PCR, and its TCRdb copy is limited to in-frame clones, with some not included. The profile covers around 100,000 clones, with 65% to 80% appearing a single time and approximately 5.3% taken by the ten largest. The specimen was PBMCs. The source of these receptors is a female donor in good health and CMV-seropositive.

This clone was counted a few times. The chain is built from TRBV6-1 and TRBJ1-1; 8 nucleotides align to TRBD1. CDR1 is MNHNS, CDR2 SASEGT, per germline. This CDR3 region has 15 residues. The V gene end was trimmed by 6 bases and the J gene end by 1 base; junction bases not matched to a gene: 7. CDR3 DNA: TGTGCCAGCAGAGGGGGGGGGACAGGGAACACTGAAGCTTTCTTT. Protein: CASRGGGTGNTEAFF.

The gene calls are TRBV9 and TRBJ2-3; D possibly corresponds to TRBD2 (7 bases). The germline CDR1 and CDR2 sequences are SGDLS and YYNGEE. Trimming shortened V by 0 bases and J by 3 bases, and 20 bases separated the two germline ends. The CDR3 contains 18 residues. The CDR3 DNA sequence: TGTGCCAGCAGCGTAGGGGGAGGGGGGGCCCCGGCGACAGATACGCAGTATTTT. It specifies CASSVGGGGAPATDTQYF.

The chain joins TRBV2 to TRBJ2-6; the D gene is possibly TRBD1 (5 bases). This CDR3 region has 15 residues. Germline CDR1 reads SNHLY; CDR2 reads FYNNEI. The V gene lost 11 bases and the J gene lost 1 base, with 15 bases spanning the gap. The CDR3 sequence: CAGLNRISGANVLTF. The CDR3 bases are TGTGCCGGATTAAACAGGATATCTGGGGCCAACGTCCTGACTTTC.

This chain links TRBV6-5 with TRBJ1-1, with 7 bases fitting TRBD1. The V gene end was trimmed by 3 bases and the J gene end by 1 base; junction bases not matched to a gene: 5. CDR1 and CDR2 (germline): MNHEY, SVGAGI. The CDR3 is made up of 15 amino acids. The CDR3 DNA follows: TGTGCCAGCAGTTATGACAGGGTAGCGAACACTGAAGCTTTCTTT. Residues: CASSYDRVANTEAFF.

There are a few counts of this clone. The J gene is TRBJ2-5, the V gene TRBV5-1, with D perhaps matching TRBD2 (5 bases). This CDR3 has 13 amino acids. Per germline, CDR1 SGHRS and CDR2 YFSETQ. The ends were cut back, 3 bases at V and 12 bases at J, with 18 bases in the middle. For the CDR3, the DNA is TGCGCCAGCAGCTCTGAGGAGGTCAGGCGGGAGTACTTC. Residues: CASSSEEVRREYF.

The rearrangement uses TRBV18 and TRBJ2-7, with 13 bases aligning to TRBD2. The V gene's germline CDR1 is KGHSH and CDR2 LQKENI. The CDR3 spans 14 residues. After removal of 3 bases from V and 6 bases from J, the junction contained 2 bases not matched to a gene. The CDR3 sequence is CASSPTSGRPEQYF. CDR3 DNA: TGTGCCAGCTCACCGACTAGCGGGAGGCCCGAGCAGTACTTC.

The chain is built from TRBV5-1 and TRBJ2-5, with TRBD2 as a possible D gene (6 bases). The V and J ends lost 1 base and 4 bases respectively, with 14 bases between them. CDR1 SGHRS and CDR2 YFSETQ come from the germline V gene. This CDR3 has 15 amino acids. This chain's CDR3 is CASSLFGGVAETQYF. In nucleotides, the CDR3 is TGCGCCAGCAGCTTGTTCGGGGGAGTGGCAGAGACCCAGTACTTC.

This sequence joins TRBV2 and TRBJ2-3, with a weak D call TRBD1 (5 bases). The CDR3 runs to 15 residues. V was cut by 2 bases and J by 1 base, with 10 bases left in between. Germline V lookup: CDR1 SNHLY, CDR2 FYNNEI. CDR3 in DNA: TGTGCCAGCAGTGAATTGGGGCAAGGCACAGATACGCAGTATTTT. This translates into CASSELGQGTDTQYF.

The rearrangement links TRBV7-3 to TRBJ2-2; no reliable D call. This CDR3 contains 13 residues. Germline assignment: CDR1 SGHTA and CDR2 FQGTGA. V lost 0 bases, J lost 6 bases, and 5 bases lay in between. CDR3 nucleotides: TGTGCCAGCAGCTTAACCGGTGCCGGGGAGCTGTTTTTT. Its protein is CASSLTGAGELFF. The whole variable domain, remainder taken from reference TRBV7-3 and TRBJ2-2, is GAGVSQTPSNKVTEKGKYVELRCDPISGHTALYWYRQSLGQGPEFLIYFQGTGAADDSGLPNDRFFAVRPEGSVSTLKIQRTERGDSAVYLCASSLTGAGELFFGEGSRLTVL.

The CDR3 here is CASSLTGGGETQYF. CDR3 DNA sequence: TGTGCCAGCAGCTTAACCGGTGGAGGGGAGACCCAGTACTTC. The V and J genes are TRBV11-2 and TRBJ2-5; a weak D match, TRBD2 (6 bases). Per germline, CDR1 SGHAT and CDR2 FQNNGV. Trimming removed 2 bases from V and 5 bases from J, with 12 bases in between. CDR3 size: 14 residues.

The chain combines TRBV30 with TRBJ2-3; D might be TRBD1 (6 bases). Germline values: CDR1 GTSNPN, CDR2 SVGIG (reference sequence). CDR3 length equals 16 residues. The V gene lost 0 bases and the J gene lost 0 bases, with 13 bases spanning the gap. CDR3 coding DNA: TGTGCCTGGAGTGTACCAGGGGCAGCTAGCACAGATACGCAGTATTTT. Translating gives CAWSVPGAASTDTQYF.

This clone was observed a handful of times. V usage is TRBV7-8 and J usage is TRBJ1-1, with D possibly being TRBD1 (5 bases). In germline, CDR1 is SGHVS, CDR2 FQNEAQ. The CDR3 totals 17 residues. V lost 0 bases and J 1 base, leaving 15 bases between the germline ends. The CDR3 is CASSLASYTGENTEAFF. CDR3 bases: TGTGCCAGCAGCTTAGCCTCCTACACAGGAGAGAACACTGAAGCTTTCTTT.

The CDR3 bases are TGTGCCAGCACCTTGAGACAAGCTGGGGCCAACGTCCTGACTTTC. As protein: CASTLRQAGANVLTF. The chain links TRBV6-6 to TRBJ2-6, with no clear D. The CDR3 is 15 amino acids. V was shortened by 7 bases and J by 2 bases, with 12 bases between the two germline ends. CDR1 is MNHNY, CDR2 SVGAGI, per germline (reference sequence).

The V and J genes are TRBV9 and TRBJ1-4; D remains ambiguous. The CDR3 is 13 amino acids. V lost 3 bases to trimming and J lost 7 bases, with 10 bases between them. The V gene's germline CDR1 is SGDLS and CDR2 YYNGEE. In nucleotides, the CDR3 is TGTGCCAGCAGCGCGCCCCCCGGTGAAAAACTGTTTTTT. This translates into CASSAPPGEKLFF.

This chain links TRBV29-1 with TRBJ2-3; the match to TRBD2 covers 9 bases. This CDR3 contains 16 residues. In germline, CDR1 is SQVTM, CDR2 ANQGSEA. Trimming removed 2 bases from V and 2 bases from J; junction bases left unmatched: 8. The CDR3 sequence: CSVEIALAGLTDTQYF. In DNA, the CDR3 is TGCAGCGTTGAAATTGCACTAGCGGGCCTCACAGATACGCAGTATTTT.

The V call is TRBV19, the J call TRBJ2-3, with a tentative D call TRBD2 (7 bases). The CDR3 is made up of 20 amino acids. The germline CDR1 and CDR2 sequences are LNHDA and SQIVND (reference sequence). Trimming shortened V by 6 bases and J by 0 bases, and 28 bases separated the two germline ends. CDR3 amino acids: CASRNLDSYQWGGSTDTQYF. CDR3 in DNA: TGTGCCAGTAGGAACCTAGACTCCTATCAGTGGGGGGGCAGCACAGATACGCAGTATTTT.

Comment on this clone: A read error may account for a junction end that differs from germline. The gene calls are TRBV7-7 and TRBJ2-1, with TRBD1 identical over 10 bases. Germline V gene lookup returns CDR1 SSHAT and CDR2 FNYEAQ (reference sequence). This CDR3 is 17 amino acids long. CDR3 coding DNA: TGTGCTAGCAGCTTAGGGACCGGGACAGGGGCCTACAATGAGCAGTTCTTC. Translating gives CASSLGTGTGAYNEQFF. The entire variable domain, with the rest obtained from reference TRBV7-7 and TRBJ2-1, is as follows: GAGVSQSPRYKVTKRGQDVTLRCDPISSHATLYWYQQALGQGPEFLTYFNYEAQPDKSGLPSDRFSAERPEGSISTLTIQRTEQRDSAMYRCASSLGTGTGAYNEQFFGPGTRLTVL.

The rearrangement links TRBV7-9 to TRBJ2-7, with D possibly TRBD1 on 5 matching bases. V lost 3 bases, J lost 0 bases, and 15 bases lay in between. The CDR3 consists of 16 residues. Germline CDR1 and CDR2: SEHNR and FQNEAQ (reference sequence). DNA of the CDR3: TGTGCCAGCAGCTTCCCGCTTGGACACGGCTCCTACGAGCAGTACTTC. It is translated as CASSFPLGHGSYEQYF.

The chain links TRBV28 to TRBJ2-3; 7 bases match TRBD1. Per the germline V gene, CDR1 is MDHEN and CDR2 is SYDVKM. This CDR3 comprises 15 residues. V was pared by 0 bases and J by 1 base, with 1 base of the junction left unmatched. For the CDR3, the DNA is TGTGCCAGCAGTTTATGGCAGGGGGGCACAGATACGCAGTATTTT. Protein: CASSLWQGGTDTQYF.

The J gene is TRBJ2-2, the V gene TRBV5-1, with TRBD1 identical over 9 bases. Trimming removed 2 bases from V and 6 bases from J; junction bases left unmatched: 5. The CDR3 consists of 15 residues. CDR1 is SGHRS, CDR2 YFSETQ, per germline. This chain's CDR3 is CASSFPGQGSGELFF. CDR3 DNA sequence: TGCGCCAGCAGCTTTCCTGGACAGGGGTCCGGGGAGCTGTTTTTT.

This rearrangement joins TRBV7-2 to TRBJ2-3, with a tentative D call TRBD2 (6 bases). CDR1 and CDR2 (germline): SGHTA, FQGNSA. The CDR3 is made up of 14 amino acids. The germline V and J ends were trimmed by 5 bases and 2 bases, with 11 bases remaining between them. The CDR3 is CASSQGLATDTQYF. For the CDR3, the DNA is TGTGCCAGCAGCCAGGGACTGGCCACAGATACGCAGTATTTT.

The gene calls are TRBV13 and TRBJ1-3; TRBD1 aligns across 7 bases. The trim removed 6 bases at V and 4 bases at J, leaving 9 bases unmatched. The germline V gene encodes CDR1 PRHDT and CDR2 FYEKMQ (reference sequence). The CDR3 runs to 15 residues. In DNA, the CDR3 is TGTGCCAGCAGTCAGAGGGGGCCGGGCGGAAACACCATATATTTT. Translated, it gives CASSQRGPGGNTIYF.

The chain joins TRBV5-4 to TRBJ2-2; D unclear. Trimming left V 0 bases short and J 6 bases short, with 12 bases between. Germline lookup yields CDR1 SGHNT and CDR2 YYREEE (reference sequence). This CDR3 is 15 amino acids long. The CDR3, as DNA: TGTGCCAGCAGCTTGGCCGGAGATGTCCCCGGGGAGCTGTTTTTT. Translated, it gives CASSLAGDVPGELFF.

This chain joins TRBV7-8 and TRBJ2-7; 11 nucleotides line up with TRBD2. The germline gives CDR1 SGHVS, CDR2 FQNEAQ. The CDR3 length is 17 residues. V was pared by 5 bases and J by 3 bases, with 12 bases of the junction left unmatched. The CDR3 sequence is CASSLRALLAGGYEQYF. The CDR3 DNA reads TGTGCCAGCAGCCTACGGGCTTTGCTAGCGGGAGGCTACGAGCAGTACTTC.

This sequence joins TRBV28 and TRBJ1-1; D is uncertain. The CDR3 length is 13 residues. The germline V and J ends were trimmed by 2 bases and 4 bases, with 8 bases remaining between them. Germline lookup yields CDR1 MDHEN and CDR2 SYDVKM. In nucleotides, the CDR3 is TGTGCCAGCAGTTTACCCCCAGGCACTGAAGCTTTCTTT. Protein product: CASSLPPGTEAFF.

This chain joins TRBV11-2 and TRBJ2-5, with 8 nucleotides matching TRBD2. Trimming removed 1 base from V and 6 bases from J; junction bases left unmatched: 10. CDR3 size: 16 residues. CDR1 is SGHAT and CDR2 is FQNNGV in the germline V gene. This chain's CDR3 is CASSLATGLVMKTQYF. The CDR3 DNA reads TGTGCCAGCAGCTTAGCGACGGGACTAGTTATGAAGACCCAGTACTTC.

The gene calls are TRBV10-3 and TRBJ1-5; no reliable D call. There are 13 residues in the CDR3. V lost 2 bases and J lost 3, with 5 bases in between. The germline V gene encodes CDR1 ENHRY and CDR2 SYGVKD. CDR3 DNA: TGTGCCATCAGTGAGAGACTCAATCAGCCCCAGCATTTT. This translates into CAISERLNQPQHF.

This sequence joins TRBV5-4 and TRBJ1-1; maybe TRBD1 (5 bases). In germline, CDR1 is SGHNT, CDR2 YYREEE (reference sequence). Trimming took off 4 bases at V and 0 bases at J, with 16 bases between the two ends. The CDR3 spans 16 residues. The CDR3 here is CASSAGGLRMNTEAFF. The CDR3, as DNA: TGTGCCAGCAGCGCTGGGGGACTGCGTATGAACACTGAAGCTTTCTTT.